This entry is about one T cell receptor (beta chain). This clonotype has ten or more counts. The target of this receptor is not known. No base quality information exists; no much larger clone differs at one position. Receptor libraries were prepared by 5' RACE. The run used an Illumina HiSeq 2000. Template switching introduced a universal primer binding site; the final cDNA contained a unique molecular identifier, enabling accurate counting of TCR cDNA molecules. Specific primers in the conserved constant-segment region were used to synthesize first-strand cDNA for TCR alpha and beta chains. To control for contamination, every cDNA library was double barcoded, receiving both a SMART-Mk sample barcode and Illumina barcodes. TruSeq adapter sequences along with Illumina sample barcodes were introduced in two successive PCR steps. Sequencing of the TCR alpha and beta cDNA libraries was done on the Illumina HiSeq platform using custom primers. In the authors' own workflow: MiGEC was used to process raw reads and extract unique molecular identifiers, and MiXCR was used to find CDR3 positions. For each individual, recombination models were inferred using an EM algorithm with the repgenHMM and IGoR tools. Shared clonotype analysis was performed with the tcR package in R, normalizing sharing by the product of cloneset sizes. To study raw recombination free of thymic and clonal selection effects, out-of-frame nonproductive sequences were analyzed. TCRdb handled the public reads itself, with Q25 trimming in fastp and clone calling in MiXCR, and kept productive beta chains. Each CDR3 protein appears once, grouped with its most common genes and DNA. The V and J calls, along with clone size, are taken from TCRdb and not from the paper's own processing. This sample holds about 730,000 distinct CDR3 sequences; about 20% were observed only once. The top ten clonotypes cover 4.3% of the sample.

This sample is part of a study of identical twins (dated by TCRdb to the mid-2010s). In the study overall: The study deep-sequenced TCR alpha and beta repertoires from monozygotic twins, unrelated adults of various ages and cord blood to test whether fetal clonotypes persist. Replicate twin experiments were performed at different times using different library preparation protocols to rule out contamination.

From a lookup of the germline V gene, CDR1 and CDR2 are SQVTM and ANQGSEA. Trimming at the junction amounts to 5 bases on V and 0 bases on J, and the germline ends lie 10 bases apart. The CDR3 goes from the cysteine to the phenylalanine over 13 residues. The kept DNA is CDR3 alone, 39 bases in frame from the first base. All donors were healthy Caucasians. Three pairs of female monozygotic twins, all aged about 18 to 29 years, made up the twin cohort. The RNA used for TCR libraries was isolated from peripheral blood mononuclear cells. The paper as a whole reports these results and caveats: Invariant T cells such as MAIT and iNKT could partly confound zero-insertion analyses, though diverse VJ usage argued against this for most clonotypes. Because the same donors could not be followed over many years, the conclusions relied on cross-sectional statistical analysis. Recombination models systematically underestimated out-of-frame TCR alpha sharing in monozygotic twins but agreed with sharing between unrelated individuals. The excess sharing between twins in beta out-of-frame sequences was weaker because fewer shared sequences reduced the signal-to-noise ratio. Compared with coincidental sharing between unrelated individuals, out-of-frame TCR alpha sequences shared between twins had an excess of sequences with low generation probability. Fewer insertions were carried by abundant cord blood beta clonotypes, a similar but weaker trend appeared in young adult naive repertoires, and no such trend appeared in memory repertoires.

In addition, the sample was reused for a study of T cells expressing NK-cell markers. As the second paper documents: About 8 donors provided sorted CD3+CD56+NKG2C+, CD3+CD56+NKG2C- and CD3+CD56-NKG2C+ T-cell subsets, whose TCR beta-chain repertoires were profiled. Among the eight sequenced donors, only one was HCMV-seronegative, while the other seven were HCMV-seropositive. In several experiments an anti-gammadeltaTCR antibody was added to restrict sorting to alphabetaTCR-expressing T cells. In six donors, the dominant CD3+CD56+NKG2C+ clonotypes were found to rank among the top 10 CD8+ clonotypes and to make up about 1.0-8% of CD8+ T cells. Those dominant clonotypes were again the most abundant among CD3+CD56-NKG2C+ cells in several donors, at about 28.3-65%. It remained unclear whether the expanded NKG2C-expressing T cell clones were specific for HCMV antigens. Randomly selected healthy volunteers, three men and five women, were used as the eight sequenced donors. A commercial ELISA kit detecting HCMV-specific IgG in serum was used to determine HCMV serostatus. For about 6 donors, unsorted PBMC were also used to sequence bulk peripheral blood T-cell repertoires. MIGEC was used to demultiplex reads and group the reads by UMI, and MiTCR was used to assemble and quantify clonotypes. Only TCR cDNA sequences supported by at least two reads were kept to exclude erroneous sequences. Downstream repertoire analysis used the tcR package, and clonotypes were matched across fractions by CDR3 nucleotide sequence plus V segment. Antigen specificity was annotated against VDJdb with VDJmatch, allowing one amino acid substitution in CDR3.

Material: PBMCs. The TCR originated in a woman aged 18-29 years in good health. The V and J genes are TRBV29-1 and TRBJ1-1; perhaps TRBD1 is the D gene, with 6 bases matching. The CDR3 protein: CSVNRALNTEAFF. The sequence in DNA is TGCAGCGTTAACAGGGCTTTGAACACTGAAGCTTTCTTT.